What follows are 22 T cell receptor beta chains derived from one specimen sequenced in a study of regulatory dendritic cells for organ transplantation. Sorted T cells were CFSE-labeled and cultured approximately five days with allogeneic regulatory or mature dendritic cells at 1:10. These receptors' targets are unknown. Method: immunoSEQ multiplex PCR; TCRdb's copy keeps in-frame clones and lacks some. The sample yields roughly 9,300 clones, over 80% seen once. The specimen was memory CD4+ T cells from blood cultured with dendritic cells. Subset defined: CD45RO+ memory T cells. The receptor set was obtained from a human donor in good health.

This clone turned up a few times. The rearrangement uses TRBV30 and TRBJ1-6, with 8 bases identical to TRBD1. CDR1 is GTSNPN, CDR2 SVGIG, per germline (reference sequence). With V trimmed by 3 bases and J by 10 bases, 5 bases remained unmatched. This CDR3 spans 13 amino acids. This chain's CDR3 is CAWRTGDFSPLHF. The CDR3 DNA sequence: TGTGCCTGGAGGACAGGGGACTTCTCACCCCTCCACTTT.

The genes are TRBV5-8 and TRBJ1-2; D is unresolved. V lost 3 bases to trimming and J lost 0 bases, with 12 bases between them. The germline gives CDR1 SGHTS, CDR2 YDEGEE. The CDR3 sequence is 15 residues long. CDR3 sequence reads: CASSSTWATNYGYTF. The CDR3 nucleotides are TGTGCCAGCAGCTCTACGTGGGCCACTAACTATGGCTACACCTTC.

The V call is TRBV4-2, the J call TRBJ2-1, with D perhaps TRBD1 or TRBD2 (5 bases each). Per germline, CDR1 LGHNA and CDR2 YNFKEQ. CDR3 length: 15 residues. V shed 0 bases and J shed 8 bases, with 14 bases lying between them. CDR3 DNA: TGTGCCAGCAGCCAAGATGGAGTAGTGGGGGATGAGCAGTTCTTC. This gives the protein CASSQDGVVGDEQFF.

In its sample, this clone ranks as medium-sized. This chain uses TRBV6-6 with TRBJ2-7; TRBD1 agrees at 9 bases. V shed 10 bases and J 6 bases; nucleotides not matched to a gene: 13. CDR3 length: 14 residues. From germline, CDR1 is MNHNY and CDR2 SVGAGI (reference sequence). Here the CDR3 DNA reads TGTGCCACCAGGGGGACAGGGTTTAATGGCGAGCAGTACTTC. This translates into CATRGTGFNGEQYF.

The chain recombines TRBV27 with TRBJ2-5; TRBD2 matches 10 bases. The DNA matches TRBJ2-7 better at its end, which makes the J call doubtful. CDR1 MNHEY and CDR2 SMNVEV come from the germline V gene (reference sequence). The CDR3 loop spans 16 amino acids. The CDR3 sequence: CASRRAGTSATYEQYF. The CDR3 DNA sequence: TGTGCCAGCAGACGCGCTGGGACTAGCGCCACCTACGAGCAGTACTTC.

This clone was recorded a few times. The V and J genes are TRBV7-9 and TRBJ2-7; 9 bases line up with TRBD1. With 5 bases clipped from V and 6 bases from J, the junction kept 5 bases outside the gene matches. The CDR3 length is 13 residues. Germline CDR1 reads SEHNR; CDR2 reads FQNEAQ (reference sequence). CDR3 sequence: CASSLLTGGEQYF. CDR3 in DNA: TGTGCCAGCAGCCTTTTGACAGGGGGCGAGCAGTACTTC.

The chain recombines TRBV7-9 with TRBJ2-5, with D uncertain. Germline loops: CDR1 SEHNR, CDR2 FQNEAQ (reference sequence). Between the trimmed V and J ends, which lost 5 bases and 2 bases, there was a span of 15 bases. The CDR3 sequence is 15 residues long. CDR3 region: CASSRSRTVQETQYF. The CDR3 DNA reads TGTGCCAGCAGCCGCTCACGGACCGTACAAGAGACCCAGTACTTC.

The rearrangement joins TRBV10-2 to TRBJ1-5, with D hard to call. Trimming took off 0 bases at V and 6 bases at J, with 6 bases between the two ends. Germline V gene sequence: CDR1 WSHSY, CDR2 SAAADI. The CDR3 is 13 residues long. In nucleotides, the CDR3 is TGCGCCAGCAGTGAGTCTTTACTTCAGCCCCAGCATTTT. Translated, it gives CASSESLLQPQHF.

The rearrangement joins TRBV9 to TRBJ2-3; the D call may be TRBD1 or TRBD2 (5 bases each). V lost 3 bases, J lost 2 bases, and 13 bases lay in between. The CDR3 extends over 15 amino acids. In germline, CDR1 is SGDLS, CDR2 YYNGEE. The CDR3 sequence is CASSAGTTFTDTQYF. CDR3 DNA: TGTGCCAGCAGCGCCGGGACGACCTTCACAGATACGCAGTATTTT.

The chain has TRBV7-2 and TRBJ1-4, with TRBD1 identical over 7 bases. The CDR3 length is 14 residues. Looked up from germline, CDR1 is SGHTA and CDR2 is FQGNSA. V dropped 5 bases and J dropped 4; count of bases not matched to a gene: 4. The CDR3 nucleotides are TGTGCCAGCAGCGGAAGACAGGGTAATGAAAAACTGTTTTTT. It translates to CASSGRQGNEKLFF.

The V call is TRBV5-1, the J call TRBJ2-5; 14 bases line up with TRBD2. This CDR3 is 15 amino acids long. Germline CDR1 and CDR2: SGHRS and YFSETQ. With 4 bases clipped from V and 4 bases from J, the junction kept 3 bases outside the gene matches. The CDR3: CASSGLAGGGETQYF. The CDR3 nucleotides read TGCGCCAGCAGCGGACTAGCGGGAGGAGGAGAGACCCAGTACTTC.

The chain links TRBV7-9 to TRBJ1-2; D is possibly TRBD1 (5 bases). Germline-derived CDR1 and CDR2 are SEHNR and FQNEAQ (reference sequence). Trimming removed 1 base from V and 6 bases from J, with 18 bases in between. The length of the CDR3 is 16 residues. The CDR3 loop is CASSLGAAWGENGYTF. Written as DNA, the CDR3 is TGTGCCAGCAGCTTAGGCGCGGCTTGGGGGGAGAATGGCTACACCTTC.

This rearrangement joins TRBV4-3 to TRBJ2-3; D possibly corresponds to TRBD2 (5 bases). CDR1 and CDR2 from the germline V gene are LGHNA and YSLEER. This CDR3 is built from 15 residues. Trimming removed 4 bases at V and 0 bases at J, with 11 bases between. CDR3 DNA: TGCGCCAGCAGCCCAGGACTCACCAGCACAGATACGCAGTATTTT. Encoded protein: CASSPGLTSTDTQYF.

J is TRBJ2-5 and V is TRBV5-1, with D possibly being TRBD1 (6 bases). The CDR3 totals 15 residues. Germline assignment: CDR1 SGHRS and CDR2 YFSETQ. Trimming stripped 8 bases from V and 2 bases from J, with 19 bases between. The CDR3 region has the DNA TGCGCCAGTCGACAGGTCACAGTGGGGCAAGAGACCCAGTACTTC. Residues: CASRQVTVGQETQYF.

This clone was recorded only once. CDR3 loop: CASSPTPGQGQETQYF. CDR3 coding DNA: TGTGCCAGCTCACCGACACCGGGACAAGGTCAAGAGACCCAGTACTTC. This chain connects TRBV18 to TRBJ2-5; possible D gene TRBD1, 6 bases. The CDR3 runs 16 residues. The germline CDR1 and CDR2 sequences are KGHSH and LQKENI. Trimming cost V 3 bases and J 2 bases, with 16 bases left between them.

The CDR3 reads CASSLQDPRETQYF. The CDR3 DNA is TGTGCCAGCAGCTTACAGGACCCCAGGGAGACCCAGTACTTC. This rearrangement joins TRBV13 to TRBJ2-5; no firm D call. Between the trimmed V and J ends, which lost 2 bases and 5 bases, there was a span of 12 bases. CDR3 size: 14 residues. Germline V gene data show CDR1 as PRHDT and CDR2 as FYEKMQ (reference sequence).

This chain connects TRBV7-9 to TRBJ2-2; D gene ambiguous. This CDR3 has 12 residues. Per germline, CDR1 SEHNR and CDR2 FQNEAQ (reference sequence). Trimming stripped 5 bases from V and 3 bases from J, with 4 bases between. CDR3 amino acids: CASSLDTGELFF. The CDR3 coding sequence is TGTGCCAGCAGCCTCGACACCGGGGAGCTGTTTTTT.

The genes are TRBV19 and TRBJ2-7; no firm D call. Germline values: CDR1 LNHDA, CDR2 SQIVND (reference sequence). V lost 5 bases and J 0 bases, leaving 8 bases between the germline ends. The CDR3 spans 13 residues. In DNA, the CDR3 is TGTGCCAGTAGTGGTACAGCCTCCTACGAGCAGTACTTC. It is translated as CASSGTASYEQYF.

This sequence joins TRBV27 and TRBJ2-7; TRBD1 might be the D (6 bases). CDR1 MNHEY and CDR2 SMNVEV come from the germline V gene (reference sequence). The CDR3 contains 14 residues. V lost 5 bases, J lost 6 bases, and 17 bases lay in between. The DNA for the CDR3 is TGTGCCAGCAGTCTCCGGGACACTTTAACCGAGCAGTACTTC. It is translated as CASSLRDTLTEQYF.

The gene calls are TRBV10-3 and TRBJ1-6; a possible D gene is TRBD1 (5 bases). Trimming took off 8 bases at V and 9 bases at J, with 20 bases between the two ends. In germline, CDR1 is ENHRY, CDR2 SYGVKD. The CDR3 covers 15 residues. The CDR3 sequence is CAIRPTGGDGSPLHF. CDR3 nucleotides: TGTGCCATCCGGCCGACTGGAGGGGACGGTTCACCCCTCCACTTT.

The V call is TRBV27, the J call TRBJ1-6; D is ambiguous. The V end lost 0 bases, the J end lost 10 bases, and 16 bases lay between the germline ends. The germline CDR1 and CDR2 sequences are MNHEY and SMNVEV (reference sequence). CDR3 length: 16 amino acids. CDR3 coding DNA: TGTGCCAGCAGTTTATCGTCTTTCCCCGAAAACTCACCCCTCCACTTT. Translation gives CASSLSSFPENSPLHF.

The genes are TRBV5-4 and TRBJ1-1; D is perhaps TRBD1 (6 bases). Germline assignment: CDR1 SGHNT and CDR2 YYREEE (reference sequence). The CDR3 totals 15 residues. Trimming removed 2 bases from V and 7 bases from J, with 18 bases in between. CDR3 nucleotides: TGTGCCAGCAGCTTCGGCGGGGGCGCGGGTTATGAAGCTTTCTTT. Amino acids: CASSFGGGAGYEAFF.